The 18 T cell receptor beta chains presented below share a single source sample, sequenced in a study of T cell responses to AZD1222 COVID-19 vaccine. Generated by immunoSEQ multiplex PCR, the TCRdb table keeps only in-frame clones and is missing some. This table holds 86,000 or so clones, 90% to 95% found once. The sample in question was peripheral blood, obtained 28 days after the second AZD1222 dose. The receptor set was obtained from an adult who received the AZD1222 COVID-19 vaccine.

V gene TRBV11-2 combines with J gene TRBJ2-1, with 8 positions matching TRBD2. Germline assignment: CDR1 SGHAT and CDR2 FQNNGV. There are 17 residues in the CDR3. V was pared by 1 base and J by 0 bases, with 5 bases of the junction left unmatched. The CDR3 spells CASSLGRGGGSYNEQFF. The CDR3 DNA reads TGTGCCAGCAGCTTAGGCCGGGGGGGCGGCTCCTACAATGAGCAGTTCTTC.

This chain joins TRBV9 and TRBJ1-1; 9 positions agree with TRBD1. The trim removed 3 bases at V and 2 bases at J, leaving 2 bases unmatched. The CDR3 is 14 amino acids. CDR1 and CDR2 (germline): SGDLS, YYNGEE. CDR3 nucleotide sequence: TGTGCCAGCAGCGCGACAGGGGGAAACACTGAAGCTTTCTTT. Translating it yields CASSATGGNTEAFF.

V and J are TRBV19 and TRBJ1-2, with TRBD1 as a possible D gene (5 bases). V lost 4 bases and J lost 7, with 13 bases in between. The CDR3 has 13 amino acids. Germline CDR1 reads LNHDA; CDR2 reads SQIVND (reference sequence). The CDR3 is CASSRGIGSGYTF. CDR3 DNA: TGTGCCAGTAGTAGGGGCATCGGCAGTGGCTACACCTTC.

This clone was detected a few times. V and J are TRBV12-3 or TRBV12-4 and TRBJ1-5; D is undetermined. With 6 bases removed from V and 4 bases from J, the gap between germline ends came to 10 bases. The CDR3 runs to 13 residues. CDR3 region: CASSQLENQPQHF. DNA for the CDR3: TGTGCCAGCAGCCAACTAGAAAATCAGCCCCAGCATTTT.

The rearrangement uses TRBV19 and TRBJ2-2; no definite D call. With 3 bases removed from V and 7 bases from J, the gap between germline ends came to 12 bases. The germline V gene encodes CDR1 LNHDA and CDR2 SQIVND (reference sequence). This CDR3 contains 14 residues. CDR3 loop: CASSIPGSYGELFF. The CDR3 coding sequence is TGTGCCAGTAGTATCCCCGGTTCGTACGGGGAGCTGTTTTTT.

The chain couples TRBV6-1 to TRBJ2-7; D uncertain. Per the germline V gene, CDR1 is MNHNS and CDR2 is SASEGT. V shed 2 bases and J shed 5 bases, with 19 bases lying between them. The CDR3 is 16 amino acids. CDR3 in DNA: TGTGCCAGCAGTGAAAGATACGGTGGCCTAAGGGACGAGCAGTACTTC. It translates to CASSERYGGLRDEQYF.

This chain links TRBV11-1 with TRBJ2-7, with 10 bases matching TRBD2. Germline CDR1 SGHAT, CDR2 FQDESV (reference sequence). This CDR3 has 16 residues. J was trimmed by 2 bases and V by 2 bases; bases with no gene match: 6. This CDR3 is CASSLSGLAGAYEQYF. The CDR3 DNA reads TGTGCCAGCAGCTTATCGGGCCTAGCGGGGGCCTACGAGCAGTACTTC.

The chain links TRBV15 to TRBJ2-1; D possibly corresponds to TRBD1 (5 bases). The CDR3 contains 13 residues. V was clipped by 1 base and J by 12 bases, with 13 bases between them. Germline V gene data show CDR1 as LNHNV and CDR2 as YYDKDF (reference sequence). The CDR3 DNA reads as TGTGCCACCAGCAGAGGACCAGGGCGAGGGCAGTTCTTC. This gives the protein CATSRGPGRGQFF.

There are a few counts of this clone. The chain combines TRBV28 with TRBJ1-3; D may be TRBD1 (5 bases). The germline CDR1 and CDR2 sequences are MDHEN and SYDVKM. The CDR3 runs to 13 residues. V was clipped by 6 bases and J by 0 bases, with 6 bases between them. CDR3 sequence: CASRGLSGNTIYF. Here the CDR3 DNA reads TGTGCCAGCAGGGGGCTCTCTGGAAACACCATATATTTT.

The chain combines TRBV10-2 with TRBJ2-4; 9 bases fit TRBD2. This CDR3 region has 16 residues. From germline, CDR1 is WSHSY and CDR2 SAAADI. V lost 7 bases to trimming and J lost 4 bases; unmatched junction nucleotides: 11. The CDR3: CASTLGRGGPKNIQYF. The DNA of the CDR3 is TGCGCCAGCACCCTGGGGCGGGGGGGCCCAAAAAACATTCAGTACTTC.

This chain links TRBV30 with TRBJ1-2; maybe TRBD1 (5 bases). Trimming stripped 2 bases from V and 3 bases from J, with 13 bases between. The CDR3 has 14 residues. The germline V gene encodes CDR1 GTSNPN and CDR2 SVGIG (reference sequence). The CDR3 region has the DNA TGTGCCTGGAGTAGGCAGGGAAGGTACTATGGCTACACCTTC. Protein sequence: CAWSRQGRYYGYTF.

V is TRBV5-1 and J is TRBJ2-5; possible D gene TRBD2, 6 bases. Trimming pared 3 bases from V and 2 bases from J, leaving 11 bases between. Germline CDR1 and CDR2: SGHRS and YFSETQ. This CDR3 has 14 amino acids. The CDR3 nucleotides read TGCGCCAGCAGCTACGGGGGTTTACAAGAGACCCAGTACTTC. The encoded protein is CASSYGGLQETQYF. Drawing the rest from reference TRBV5-1 and TRBJ2-5, the complete variable domain is KAGVTQTPRYLIKTRGQQVTLSCSPISGHRSVSWYQQTPGQGLQFLFEYFSETQRNKGNFPGRFSGRQFSNSRSEMNVSTLELGDSALYLCASSYGGLQETQYFGPGTRLLVL.

The gene calls are TRBV5-6 and TRBJ2-1; 8 bases are shared with TRBD2. CDR3 length: 15 amino acids. V was pared by 0 bases and J by 8 bases, with 7 bases of the junction left unmatched. Germline values: CDR1 SGHDT, CDR2 YYEEEE. The CDR3 DNA sequence: TGTGCCAGCAGCTTGGAGTTTAGCGGGGTATATGAGCAGTTCTTC. This codes for CASSLEFSGVYEQFF.

The chain uses TRBV6-1 and TRBJ2-1; D is uncertain. Trimming left V 1 base short and J 6 bases short, with 13 bases between. Germline V gives CDR1 MNHNS, CDR2 SASEGT. CDR3 size: 15 residues. In DNA form, the CDR3 reads TGTGCCAGCAGTGAAGGGACCGAACTGCGCAATGAGCAGTTCTTC. This gives the protein CASSEGTELRNEQFF.

The genes are TRBV6-5 and TRBJ1-6, with D possibly being TRBD1 (5 bases). CDR3 length: 15 amino acids. Trimming shortened V by 7 bases and J by 4 bases, and 14 bases separated the two germline ends. The V gene's germline CDR1 is MNHEY and CDR2 SVGAGI. CDR3 DNA: TGTGCCAGCACCAAAGGGGTTTGGTATAATTCACCCCTCCACTTT. Its protein is CASTKGVWYNSPLHF.

The V and J genes are TRBV5-1 and TRBJ2-3, with a possible D match to TRBD2 (6 bases). V lost 5 bases, J lost 2 bases, and 15 bases lay in between. CDR3 length equals 15 residues. Germline CDR1 SGHRS, CDR2 YFSETQ. This CDR3 reads CASRGGSGYTDTQYF. CDR3 nucleotide sequence: TGCGCCAGCAGGGGTGGTAGCGGCTACACAGATACGCAGTATTTT. Full variable domain (remainder filled in from reference TRBV5-1 and TRBJ2-3): KAGVTQTPRYLIKTRGQQVTLSCSPISGHRSVSWYQQTPGQGLQFLFEYFSETQRNKGNFPGRFSGRQFSNSRSEMNVSTLELGDSALYLCASRGGSGYTDTQYFGPGTRLTVL.

The chain's CDR3 is CATSQLISRGNQPQHF. In DNA form, the CDR3 reads TGTGCCACCAGCCAACTTATCTCGAGGGGCAATCAGCCCCAGCATTTT. The chain carries TRBV15 and TRBJ1-5; no definite D call. The CDR3 spans 16 residues. Germline-derived CDR1 and CDR2 are LNHNV and YYDKDF (reference sequence). The V end lost 5 bases, the J end lost 2 bases, and 16 bases lay between the germline ends.

A single count supports this clone. V and J are TRBV15 and TRBJ1-4; no clear D. Trimming cost V 5 bases and J 7 bases, with 11 bases left between them. Germline V gives CDR1 LNHNV, CDR2 YYDKDF (reference sequence). The CDR3 consists of 13 residues. The CDR3 is CATSRSEGEKLFF. CDR3 nucleotide sequence: TGTGCCACCAGCCGCAGCGAGGGTGAAAAACTGTTTTTT.